This is a list of T cell receptor beta chains from one sample in a study of blood T cell repertoires in COVID-19. TCRdb's copy holds only in-frame clones and misses some; the assay was immunoSEQ multiplex PCR. The sample contains 140,000 to 150,000 clones, around 80% of which appear only once. The source material was peripheral blood. The receptors derive from a human donor in a cohort sampled during active COVID-19. Both conserved end residues are part of each CDR3. A D gene is named only where the DNA matches it firmly. Expanded clones are given a class, and other clones once, few, many or no size at all.

clone_size: NA; d_call: NA; v_call: TRBV7-7; j_call: TRBJ2-5; cdr3_aa: CASSQERGILGTQYF; cdr3_nt: TGTGCTAGCAGCCAGGAAAGGGGGATCTTGGGGACCCAGTACTTC
clone_size: once; d_call: TRBD1; v_call: TRBV5-1; j_call: TRBJ2-7; cdr3_aa: CASTEQGAGNEQYF; cdr3_nt: TGCGCCAGCACTGAACAGGGGGCTGGAAACGAGCAGTACTTC
clone_size: once; d_call: NA; v_call: TRBV28; j_call: TRBJ1-2; cdr3_aa: CASITGRGYGYTF; cdr3_nt: TGTGCCAGCATTACGGGGAGGGGCTATGGCTACACCTTC
clone_size: few; d_call: TRBD2; v_call: TRBV19; j_call: TRBJ2-1; cdr3_aa: CASNDGLAGFDEQFF; cdr3_nt: TGTGCCAGTAACGACGGACTAGCGGGTTTCGATGAGCAGTTCTTC
clone_size: NA; d_call: TRBD1; v_call: TRBV19; j_call: TRBJ2-7; cdr3_aa: CASTSDRGVYEQYF; cdr3_nt: TGTGCCAGCACGTCCGACAGGGGGGTCTACGAGCAGTACTTC
clone_size: NA; d_call: TRBD1; v_call: TRBV5-5; j_call: TRBJ1-2; cdr3_aa: CASSSEPGQGAFGYTF; cdr3_nt: TGTGCCAGCAGCTCCGAACCGGGACAGGGGGCTTTTGGCTACACCTTC
clone_size: once; d_call: TRBD1; v_call: TRBV7-2; j_call: TRBJ2-5; cdr3_aa: CASSLDRQGGETQYF; cdr3_nt: TGTGCCAGCAGCTTAGACCGACAGGGTGGAGAGACCCAGTACTTC
clone_size: NA; d_call: NA; v_call: TRBV9; j_call: TRBJ1-3; cdr3_aa: CASSVDPGNTGNTIYF; cdr3_nt: TGTGCCAGCAGCGTAGACCCAGGGAATACTGGAAACACCATATATTTT
clone_size: NA; d_call: NA; v_call: TRBV2; j_call: TRBJ2-7; cdr3_aa: CASRPPTYEQYF; cdr3_nt: TGTGCCAGCAGACCCCCTACCTACGAGCAGTACTTC
clone_size: once; d_call: NA; v_call: TRBV6-6; j_call: TRBJ2-4; cdr3_aa: CASIRASENIQYF; cdr3_nt: TGTGCCAGCATTCGGGCCAGCGAAAACATTCAGTACTTC
clone_size: NA; d_call: TRBD1; v_call: TRBV19; j_call: TRBJ2-2; cdr3_aa: CASSPGTGKTGELFF; cdr3_nt: TGTGCCAGTAGTCCCGGGACAGGGAAGACCGGGGAGCTGTTTTTT
clone_size: NA; d_call: NA; v_call: TRBV3-1/TRBV3-2; j_call: TRBJ1-2; cdr3_aa: CASSQRGGTGYGYTF; cdr3_nt: TGTGCCAGCAGCCAGCGGGGAGGGACGGGCTATGGCTACACCTTC
clone_size: NA; d_call: TRBD1; v_call: TRBV4-1; j_call: TRBJ1-4; cdr3_aa: CASSQVQGAREKLFF; cdr3_nt: TGCGCCAGCAGCCAAGTACAGGGGGCTCGGGAAAAACTGTTTTTT
clone_size: NA; d_call: TRBD1; v_call: TRBV5-1; j_call: TRBJ2-1; cdr3_aa: CASSRGQGDRRNEQFF; cdr3_nt: TGCGCCAGCAGTCGGGGACAGGGTGATCGTAGGAATGAGCAGTTCTTC
clone_size: NA; d_call: TRBD1; v_call: TRBV7-9; j_call: TRBJ1-1; cdr3_aa: CASSTRGQGSNTEAFF; cdr3_nt: TGTGCCAGCAGCACCAGGGGACAGGGGTCGAACACTGAAGCTTTCTTT
clone_size: NA; d_call: NA; v_call: TRBV7-9; j_call: TRBJ1-2; cdr3_aa: CASSLVVNYYGYTF; cdr3_nt: TGTGCCAGCAGCTTAGTTGTCAACTACTATGGCTACACCTTC
clone_size: NA; d_call: NA; v_call: TRBV2; j_call: TRBJ1-6; cdr3_aa: CASSEAGRGNSPLHF; cdr3_nt: TGTGCCAGCAGTGAAGCGGGGAGAGGTAATTCACCCCTCCACTTT
clone_size: NA; d_call: NA; v_call: TRBV4-1; j_call: TRBJ1-1; cdr3_aa: CASSQEGSYTEAFF; cdr3_nt: TGCGCCAGCAGCCAAGAGGGGAGCTACACTGAAGCTTTCTTT
clone_size: NA; d_call: NA; v_call: TRBV3-1/TRBV3-2; j_call: TRBJ2-1; cdr3_aa: CASTLGFASQHEQFF; cdr3_nt: TGTGCCAGCACCCTGGGGTTCGCTAGCCAGCATGAGCAGTTCTTC
clone_size: NA; d_call: NA; v_call: TRBV7-9; j_call: TRBJ1-1; cdr3_aa: CASSTESNTEAFF; cdr3_nt: TGTGCCAGCAGCACTGAATCGAACACTGAAGCTTTCTTT
clone_size: few; d_call: NA; v_call: TRBV28; j_call: TRBJ2-2; cdr3_aa: CASSTLSETGELFF; cdr3_nt: TGTGCCAGCAGTACCCTGTCCGAGACCGGGGAGCTGTTTTTT
clone_size: NA; d_call: NA; v_call: TRBV11-3; j_call: TRBJ2-2; cdr3_aa: CASSRSVVGELFF; cdr3_nt: TGTGCCAGCAGTCGGAGCGTAGTCGGGGAGCTGTTTTTT
clone_size: NA; d_call: NA; v_call: TRBV5-4; j_call: TRBJ1-2; cdr3_aa: CASSYTGNYGYTF; cdr3_nt: TGTGCCAGCAGCTATACAGGGAACTATGGCTACACCTTC
clone_size: NA; d_call: NA; v_call: TRBV5-1; j_call: TRBJ2-7; cdr3_aa: CASSLTSGTYEQYF; cdr3_nt: TGCGCCAGCAGCCTGACCTCCGGGACCTACGAGCAGTACTTC
clone_size: NA; d_call: NA; v_call: TRBV7-9; j_call: TRBJ1-3; cdr3_aa: CASSPLGSLLSGNTIYF; cdr3_nt: TGTGCCAGCAGCCCCCTCGGTTCTCTCTTGTCTGGAAACACCATATATTTT
clone_size: NA; d_call: TRBD1; v_call: TRBV5-8; j_call: TRBJ1-2; cdr3_aa: CASSFRTGGYYGYTF; cdr3_nt: TGTGCCAGCAGCTTTCGGACAGGGGGCTACTATGGCTACACCTTC
clone_size: NA; d_call: NA; v_call: TRBV15; j_call: TRBJ1-1; cdr3_aa: CATSNGAQTEAFF; cdr3_nt: TGTGCCACCAGCAATGGAGCGCAGACTGAAGCTTTCTTT
clone_size: NA; d_call: TRBD2; v_call: TRBV11-2; j_call: TRBJ2-3; cdr3_aa: CASSLELGAGEYF; cdr3_nt: TGTGCCAGCAGCTTAGAATTAGGGGCGGGGGAGTATTTT
clone_size: NA; d_call: NA; v_call: TRBV5-1; j_call: TRBJ2-1; cdr3_aa: CASSLVALGPSNEQFF; cdr3_nt: TGCGCCAGCAGCTTAGTGGCCCTTGGGCCATCCAATGAGCAGTTCTTC
clone_size: NA; d_call: TRBD1; v_call: TRBV7-9; j_call: TRBJ1-5; cdr3_aa: CASSPGTGVLSNQPQHF; cdr3_nt: TGTGCCAGCAGCCCAGGGACAGGGGTCCTTAGCAATCAGCCCCAGCATTTT
clone_size: NA; d_call: NA; v_call: TRBV7-9; j_call: TRBJ2-4; cdr3_aa: CASSLAGQIAKNIQYF; cdr3_nt: TGTGCCAGCAGCTTAGCGGGCCAGATCGCCAAAAACATTCAGTACTTC
clone_size: once; d_call: NA; v_call: TRBV11-3; j_call: TRBJ1-4; cdr3_aa: CASSRRGGEKLFF; cdr3_nt: TGTGCCAGCAGCCGACGGGGGGGAGAAAAACTGTTTTTT
clone_size: once; d_call: NA; v_call: TRBV9; j_call: TRBJ2-7; cdr3_aa: CASSSGWGVGSHEQYF; cdr3_nt: TGTGCCAGCAGCTCGGGATGGGGGGTAGGAAGTCACGAGCAGTACTTC
clone_size: NA; d_call: NA; v_call: TRBV6-5; j_call: TRBJ1-3; cdr3_aa: CASSSVGISGNTIYF; cdr3_nt: TGTGCCAGCAGCTCCGTCGGGATCTCTGGAAACACCATATATTTT
clone_size: NA; d_call: NA; v_call: TRBV2; j_call: TRBJ2-7; cdr3_aa: CASTQGGGYDEQYF; cdr3_nt: TGTGCCAGCACCCAGGGAGGGGGGTACGACGAGCAGTACTTC
clone_size: NA; d_call: NA; v_call: TRBV7-3; j_call: TRBJ1-2; cdr3_aa: CASSLTPGMEGYTF; cdr3_nt: TGTGCCAGCAGCTTAACCCCAGGGATGGAGGGCTACACCTTC
clone_size: once; d_call: NA; v_call: TRBV11-2; j_call: TRBJ2-3; cdr3_aa: CASSLRVDTQYF; cdr3_nt: TGTGCCAGCAGCTTAAGAGTTGATACGCAGTATTTT
clone_size: NA; d_call: NA; v_call: TRBV19; j_call: TRBJ2-2; cdr3_aa: CASSIRRERNTGELFF; cdr3_nt: TGTGCCAGTAGTATAAGGAGGGAACGGAACACCGGGGAGCTGTTTTTT